A single sample is the source of the 26 T cell receptor beta chains below, sequenced in a study of preoperative IRX-2 immunotherapy in early breast cancer. Treatment in this sample: preoperative locoregional IRX-2 cytokine immunotherapy. The data were produced by immunoSEQ multiplex PCR, yet TCRdb's version contains in-frame clones alone and is incomplete. The top ten clones hold about 1.2% of a sample with approximately 24,000 clones, 80% to 90% of them seen once. The sample was lymph node tissue, taken after IRX-2 immunotherapy. These receptors all stem from a human donor with breast cancer.

This clone was found once. The V and J genes are TRBV28 and TRBJ2-1; tentatively, D is TRBD2 (7 bases). The CDR3 loop spans 15 amino acids. CDR1 and CDR2 from the germline V gene are MDHEN and SYDVKM. V was shortened by 7 bases and J by 5 bases, with 18 bases between the two germline ends. The CDR3 region has the DNA TGTGCCAGCACCTTAGGGGGGGGGCGGAACAATGAGCAGTTCTTC. Amino acids: CASTLGGGRNNEQFF.

This chain connects TRBV30 to TRBJ1-3; no clear D gene. Germline lookup yields CDR1 GTSNPN and CDR2 SVGIG (reference sequence). The ends were cut back, 2 bases at V and 0 bases at J, with 5 bases in the middle. The length of the CDR3 is 13 residues. The CDR3 sequence is CAWSPDSGNTIYF. Written as DNA, the CDR3 is TGTGCCTGGAGTCCAGACTCTGGAAACACCATATATTTT.

The chain employs TRBV10-3 and TRBJ2-3; 10 nucleotides align to TRBD2. The trim removed 2 bases at V and 3 bases at J, leaving 14 bases unmatched. From germline, CDR1 is ENHRY and CDR2 SYGVKD. The CDR3 is 19 amino acids. The CDR3 protein is CAISEMILLAGAGTDTQYF. CDR3 nucleotide sequence: TGTGCCATCAGTGAGATGATCCTTCTAGCGGGGGCTGGGACAGATACGCAGTATTTT.

The chain couples TRBV29-1 to TRBJ2-3, with 9 bases matching TRBD2. CDR3 length: 15 residues. With V trimmed by 3 bases and J by 5 bases, 9 bases remained unmatched. Germline-derived CDR1 and CDR2 are SQVTM and ANQGSEA. The CDR3 sequence is CSVDAAGGRGDTQYF. DNA for the CDR3: TGCAGCGTTGATGCTGCGGGGGGGCGGGGAGATACGCAGTATTTT.

This clone was counted between two and nine times. J is TRBJ1-4 and V is TRBV28, with D perhaps matching TRBD1 (5 bases). Per germline, CDR1 MDHEN and CDR2 SYDVKM. There are 12 residues in the CDR3. V lost 7 bases and J 8 bases, leaving 11 bases between the germline ends. In DNA form, the CDR3 reads TGTGCCAGCACCCAGGGTCGGGAAAAACTGTTTTTT. Protein sequence: CASTQGREKLFF.

J is TRBJ1-2 and V is TRBV12-5, with TRBD1 matching over 8 bases. The CDR3 spans 13 residues. Germline CDR1 is LGHNT and CDR2 is FRNRAP. The DNA of the CDR3 is TGTGCCAGCAACGGACAGGGACGATATGGCTACACCTTC. Translating it yields CASNGQGRYGYTF.

J is TRBJ1-1 and V is TRBV10-2; D is possibly TRBD1 (5 bases). The CDR3 consists of 14 residues. The germline V gene has CDR1 WSHSY and CDR2 SAAADI. V lost 7 bases and J 2 bases, leaving 14 bases between the germline ends. This chain's CDR3 is CASTGFRVNTEAFF. In DNA form, the CDR3 reads TGCGCCAGCACAGGGTTTCGGGTAAACACTGAAGCTTTCTTT.

This sequence joins TRBV18 and TRBJ1-1, with D unresolved. Germline CDR1 reads KGHSH; CDR2 reads LQKENI. V dropped 2 bases and J dropped 2 bases, with 3 bases sitting between them. The CDR3 has 12 amino acids. The CDR3 DNA sequence: TGTGCCAGCTCACCAATAAACACTGAAGCTTTCTTT. Encoded protein: CASSPINTEAFF.

This clone showed up just a few times. The chain has TRBV23-1 and TRBJ2-7; D is ambiguous. TRBV23-1 is an open reading frame, and its role is uncertain. Trimming took 3 bases from V and 6 from J, leaving 18 bases between them. The CDR3 is made up of 15 amino acids. DNA for the CDR3: TGCGCCAGCAGTCACCCTTACGGGTGGGGTCCCGAGCAGTACTTC. This translates into CASSHPYGWGPEQYF.

This clone came up a few times. The chain combines TRBV18 with TRBJ2-2; the match to TRBD1 covers 9 bases. The V segment lost 4 bases and the J segment 1 base; nucleotides outside the gene matches: 7. Germline CDR1 reads KGHSH; CDR2 reads LQKENI. The CDR3 loop spans 17 amino acids. The CDR3 spells CASSLRPGQGNTGELFF. For the CDR3, the DNA is TGTGCCAGCTCACTGCGACCGGGACAGGGGAACACCGGGGAGCTGTTTTTT.

The chain is built from TRBV19 and TRBJ1-6; D perhaps matches TRBD1 (6 bases). Between the trimmed V and J ends, which lost 7 bases and 6 bases, there was a span of 10 bases. The CDR3 has 13 residues. CDR1 is LNHDA and CDR2 is SQIVND in the germline V gene (reference sequence). Here the CDR3 DNA reads TGTGCCAGTACTGGACAGACTAATTCACCCCTCCACTTT. It specifies CASTGQTNSPLHF.

The chain joins TRBV6-8 to TRBJ1-4; a possible D gene is TRBD1 (6 bases). The length of the CDR3 is 13 residues. V was pared by 5 bases and J by 8 bases, with 12 bases between. CDR1 and CDR2 (germline): MNHGY, SAAAGT. The CDR3 DNA follows: TGTGCCAGCAGTCCGACAGGAAGAGAAAAACTGTTTTTT. Encoded protein: CASSPTGREKLFF.

The chain recombines TRBV5-1 with TRBJ1-2; 10 positions match TRBD1. Germline V gene data show CDR1 as SGHRS and CDR2 as YFSETQ. The CDR3 has 15 amino acids. Trimming took 3 bases from V and 6 from J; bases not matched to a gene: 8. The CDR3 sequence is CASSSWTGGLDGYTF. In DNA form, the CDR3 reads TGCGCCAGCAGCTCATGGACAGGGGGTTTAGATGGCTACACCTTC.

The chain combines TRBV6-8 with TRBJ1-2, with TRBD1 identical over 7 bases. Germline V gives CDR1 MNHGY, CDR2 SAAAGT. This CDR3 region has 14 residues. With V trimmed by 2 bases and J by 5 bases, 5 bases remained unmatched. CDR3 sequence reads: CASSYDRAPYGYTF. The CDR3 DNA is TGTGCCAGCAGTTACGACAGGGCCCCTTATGGCTACACCTTC.

This clone was recorded a few times. V gene TRBV6-8 combines with J gene TRBJ1-1; possible D gene TRBD1, 6 bases. This CDR3 contains 13 residues. CDR1 is MNHGY, CDR2 SAAAGT, per germline. The V end lost 6 bases, the J end lost 5 bases, and 13 bases lay between the germline ends. This CDR3 reads CASRGTGPTEAFF. The CDR3 DNA reads TGTGCCAGCAGAGGAACAGGGCCGACTGAAGCTTTCTTT.

The V call is TRBV6-7, the J call TRBJ2-1; D remains ambiguous. TRBV6-7 belongs to the ORF category, with a function that is uncertain. The CDR3 has 16 residues. V was trimmed by 0 bases and J by 3 bases, leaving 12 bases between them. The CDR3 protein is CASSYSTIVGYNEQFF. CDR3 DNA sequence: TGTGCCAGCAGTTACTCAACGATAGTCGGCTACAATGAGCAGTTCTTC.

The rearrangement uses TRBV1 and TRBJ1-1; the tabulated D call, TRBD1, remains unverified against the DNA. TRBV1 is a documented pseudogene. The CDR3 runs 15 residues. The CDR3 DNA follows: TGCGCCAGCAGCTCCCCCAAGGGGGCGAACACTGAAGCTTTCTTT. It encodes CASSSPKGANTEAFF.

This rearrangement joins TRBV12-5 to TRBJ1-2; unclear D gene. There are 13 residues in the CDR3. Germline lookup yields CDR1 LGHNT and CDR2 FRNRAP. CDR3 in amino acids: CASSGATVYGYTF. For the CDR3, the DNA is TGTGCCAGTTCCGGTGCCACCGTCTATGGCTACACCTTC.

The J gene is TRBJ2-6, the V gene TRBV19; 7 bases map to TRBD1. V gave up 6 bases and J gave up 5 bases; unmatched junction bases: 13. The CDR3 runs 17 residues. Germline-derived CDR1 and CDR2 are LNHDA and SQIVND (reference sequence). In DNA form, the CDR3 reads TGTGCCAGTAGGAAGGGGGCTGGTGCATCGTGGGCCAACGTCCTGACTTTC. Its translation is CASRKGAGASWANVLTF.

This clone is a singleton in its sample. The chain joins TRBV18 to TRBJ1-1, with D tentatively TRBD1 (5 bases). The CDR3 runs 14 residues. Germline CDR1 reads KGHSH; CDR2 reads LQKENI. Trimming removed 6 bases from V and 2 bases from J, with 13 bases in between. The CDR3 nucleotides are TGTGCCAGCTCCGCCGGGACCCACAACACTGAAGCTTTCTTT. Amino acids: CASSAGTHNTEAFF. The entire variable domain, with the rest obtained from reference TRBV18 and TRBJ1-1, is as follows: NAGVMQNPRHLVRRRGQEARLRCSPMKGHSHVYWYRQLPEEGLKFMVYLQKENIIDESGMPKERFSAEFPKEGPSILRIQQVVRGDSAAYFCASSAGTHNTEAFFGQGTRLTVV.

V usage is TRBV6-4 and J usage is TRBJ2-3; D is perhaps TRBD1 or TRBD2 (5 bases each). Germline V gene lookup returns CDR1 MRHNA and CDR2 SNTAGT. CDR3 size: 14 residues. Trimming left V 10 bases short and J 0 bases short, with 14 bases between. The CDR3 DNA sequence: TGTGCCATAAAGGGGCTAGCCAGCACAGATACGCAGTATTTT. Translated, it gives CAIKGLASTDTQYF.

V usage is TRBV12-5 and J usage is TRBJ1-5; the D is unclear. The V end lost 1 base, the J end lost 0 bases, and 7 bases lay between the germline ends. This CDR3 has 15 amino acids. Germline V gene sequence: CDR1 LGHNT, CDR2 FRNRAP. The chain's CDR3 is CASGLGVPSNQPQHF. Written as DNA, the CDR3 is TGTGCTAGTGGTTTGGGGGTGCCTAGCAATCAGCCCCAGCATTTT.

The chain recombines TRBV11-3 with TRBJ2-3, with D possibly being TRBD1 (5 bases). V lost 5 bases, J lost 0 bases, and 9 bases lay in between. Germline V gene lookup returns CDR1 SGHNT and CDR2 YENEEA. The CDR3 totals 14 residues. CDR3 in DNA: TGTGCCAGCAGCCAAGGGGCTAGCACAGATACGCAGTATTTT. As protein: CASSQGASTDTQYF.

The chain carries TRBV6-1 and TRBJ1-2; TRBD1 matches at 8 bases. V was clipped by 0 bases and J by 6 bases; unmatched bases: 6. The CDR3 has 15 amino acids. Germline CDR1 and CDR2: MNHNS and SASEGT. The CDR3 bases are TGTGCCAGCAGTGAAGCTTATGGACAGGGAGATGGCTACACCTTC. Translating gives CASSEAYGQGDGYTF.

CDR3 in amino acids: CASSVSGLSNTEAFF. The CDR3, as DNA: TGTGCCAGCAGTGTCTCGGGACTTAGTAACACTGAAGCTTTCTTT. This chain uses TRBV6-8 with TRBJ1-1, with a possible D match to TRBD1 (5 bases). The CDR3 length is 15 residues. V shed 5 bases and J shed 2 bases, with 15 bases lying between them. CDR1 is MNHGY and CDR2 is SAAAGT in the germline V gene.

The V gene is TRBV11-3, the J gene TRBJ2-2; TRBD1 or TRBD2 may be the D gene (5 bases each). Trimming shortened V by 3 bases and J by 5 bases, and 16 bases separated the two germline ends. The germline CDR1 and CDR2 sequences are SGHNT and YENEEA. This CDR3 is built from 16 residues. CDR3 in DNA: TGTGCCAGCAGCTTCAAAGAGGGACGTGGAACCGGGGAGCTGTTTTTT. It codes for CASSFKEGRGTGELFF. Full variable domain (rest looked up from reference TRBV11-3 and TRBJ2-2): EAGVVQSPRYKIIEKKQPVAFWCNPISGHNTLYWYLQNLGQGPELLIRYENEEAVDDSQLPKDRFSAERLKGVDSTLKIQPAELGDSAVYLCASSFKEGRGTGELFFGEGSRLTVL.